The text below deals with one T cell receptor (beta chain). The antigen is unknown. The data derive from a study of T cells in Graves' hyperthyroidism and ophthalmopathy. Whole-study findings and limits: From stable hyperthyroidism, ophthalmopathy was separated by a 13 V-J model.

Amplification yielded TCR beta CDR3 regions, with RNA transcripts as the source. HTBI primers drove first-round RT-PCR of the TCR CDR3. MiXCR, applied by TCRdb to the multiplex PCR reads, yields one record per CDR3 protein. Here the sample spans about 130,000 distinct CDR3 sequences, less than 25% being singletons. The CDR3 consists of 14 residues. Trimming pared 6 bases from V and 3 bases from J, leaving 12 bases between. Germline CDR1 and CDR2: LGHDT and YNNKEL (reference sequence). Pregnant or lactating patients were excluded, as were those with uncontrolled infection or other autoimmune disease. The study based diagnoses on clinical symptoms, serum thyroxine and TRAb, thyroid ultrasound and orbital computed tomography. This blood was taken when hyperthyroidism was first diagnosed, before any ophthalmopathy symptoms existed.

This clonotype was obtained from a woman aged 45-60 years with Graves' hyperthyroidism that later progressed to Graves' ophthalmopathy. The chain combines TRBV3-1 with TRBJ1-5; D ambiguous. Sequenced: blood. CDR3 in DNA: TGTGCCAGCAGTTTAGAACACGCCAATCAGCCCCAGCATTTT. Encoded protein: CASSLEHANQPQHF.